Sequencing of this T cell receptor beta chain was carried out in a study of CD8 T cells in Susac syndrome. Concerning this clonotype itself: The antigen is unknown.

The CDR3 runs 15 residues. V was cut by 2 bases and J by 0 bases, with 8 bases left in between. Germline V gives CDR1 LNHNV, CDR2 YYDKDF (reference sequence). With random hexamers, reverse transcription was performed on about 0.5 to 1 ug of RNA. An immunoSEQ multiplex PCR amplified TCR beta CDR3 over 54 Vbeta and 13 Jbeta. TCRdb re-derived calls from the immunoSEQ multiplex PCR reads in MiXCR, one entry per CDR3 protein. This sample carries under 200,000 distinct CDR3 sequences, 91% of them seen once, and the ten largest clones take approximately 0.09%. Negative magnetic isolation gave CD8+ and CD4+ cells; FACS enriched CD8+ TEMRA. Whole-study findings and limits: The study admitted that it had a relatively small number of individuals in its TCR sequencing and HLA analysis.

V and J are TRBV15 and TRBJ1-5; D uncertain. Material: CD4+ T cells from PBMCs. The clonotype was recovered from a human donor with Susac syndrome. Here the CDR3 reads CATSRQKYSNQPQHF. The DNA of the CDR3 is TGTGCCACCAGCAGACAGAAATATAGCAATCAGCCCCAGCATTTT.